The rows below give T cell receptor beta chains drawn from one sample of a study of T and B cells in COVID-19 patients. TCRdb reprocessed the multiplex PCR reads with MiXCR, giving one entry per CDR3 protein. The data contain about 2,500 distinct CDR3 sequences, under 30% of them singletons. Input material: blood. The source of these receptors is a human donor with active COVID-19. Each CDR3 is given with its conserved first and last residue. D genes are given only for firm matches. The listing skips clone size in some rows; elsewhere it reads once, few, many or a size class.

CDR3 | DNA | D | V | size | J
CASRSPGQGGIRTEAFF | TGTGCCAGCAGATCCCCGGGACAGGGGGGAATCCGAACTGAAGCTTTCTTT | TRBD1 | TRBV6-6 | few | TRBJ1-1
CATSDTRDRNEQFF | TGTGCCACCAGTGATACCCGGGATCGCAATGAGCAGTTCTTC | - | TRBV24-1 | few | TRBJ2-1
CASSIVRGPYNEQFF | TGTGCCAGTAGTATAGTGAGGGGGCCCTACAATGAGCAGTTCTTC | TRBD1 | TRBV19 | medium-sized | TRBJ2-1
CASSSYLGGGPQETQYF | TGTGCCAGCAGTTCCTATCTCGGGGGGGGGCCCCAAGAGACCCAGTACTTC | TRBD2 | TRBV12-3/TRBV12-4 | - | TRBJ2-5
CASSSFEALYNEQFF | TGTGCCAGCAGCTCCTTCGAGGCCTTATACAATGAGCAGTTCTTC | - | TRBV6-2/TRBV6-3 | many | TRBJ2-1
CASSPRSGIGTQYF | TGTGCCAGCAGCCCGAGAAGCGGCATAGGGACCCAGTACTTC | - | TRBV27 | many | TRBJ2-5
CVSSEAGGDEQFF | TGTGTCAGCAGTGAAGCTGGGGGGGATGAGCAGTTCTTC | TRBD2 | TRBV6-5 | - | TRBJ2-1
CASSITGQNYGYTF | TGTGCCAGTAGTATAACGGGGCAGAACTATGGCTACACCTTC | - | TRBV19 | medium-sized | TRBJ1-2
CASSPREPSGANVLTF | TGTGCCAGTTCACCACGGGAGCCCTCTGGGGCCAACGTCCTGACTTTC | - | TRBV18 | many | TRBJ2-6
CASSSDTPSEQYF | TGTGCCAGCAGCTCCGACACGCCCAGCGAGCAGTACTTC | - | TRBV7-6 | - | TRBJ2-7
CASTLLAGAFDEQFF | TGTGCCAGCACATTGCTAGCGGGAGCTTTCGATGAGCAGTTCTTC | TRBD2 | TRBV6-2/TRBV6-3 | medium-sized | TRBJ2-1
CASSYSVGTYEQFF | TGTGCCAGCAGTTACTCGGTCGGTACTTATGAGCAGTTCTTC | - | TRBV6-5 | - | TRBJ2-1
CASSLVTGNSGNTIYF | TGTGCCAGCAGCCTCGTGACAGGCAACTCTGGAAACACCATATATTTT | - | TRBV7-9 | few | TRBJ1-3
CASKNEGANNSPLHF | TGTGCCAGTAAGAACGAGGGGGCTAATAATTCACCCCTCCACTTT | TRBD1 | TRBV19 | few | TRBJ1-6
CASSLYAGTNQPQHF | TGTGCCAGCAGCTTATACGCCGGCACCAATCAGCCCCAGCATTTT | - | TRBV7-2 | - | TRBJ1-5
CASSRTGANTEAFF | TGTGCCAGCAGTCGGACAGGGGCGAACACTGAAGCTTTCTTT | TRBD1 | TRBV28 | - | TRBJ1-1
CASSPPTGYEQYF | TGTGCCAGCAGTCCCCCGACAGGGTACGAGCAGTACTTC | TRBD1 | TRBV6-5 | medium-sized | TRBJ2-7
CASSLTGPPYSNQPQHF | TGTGCCAGCTCGCTGACAGGGCCCCCTTATAGCAATCAGCCCCAGCATTTT | TRBD1 | TRBV18 | few | TRBJ1-5